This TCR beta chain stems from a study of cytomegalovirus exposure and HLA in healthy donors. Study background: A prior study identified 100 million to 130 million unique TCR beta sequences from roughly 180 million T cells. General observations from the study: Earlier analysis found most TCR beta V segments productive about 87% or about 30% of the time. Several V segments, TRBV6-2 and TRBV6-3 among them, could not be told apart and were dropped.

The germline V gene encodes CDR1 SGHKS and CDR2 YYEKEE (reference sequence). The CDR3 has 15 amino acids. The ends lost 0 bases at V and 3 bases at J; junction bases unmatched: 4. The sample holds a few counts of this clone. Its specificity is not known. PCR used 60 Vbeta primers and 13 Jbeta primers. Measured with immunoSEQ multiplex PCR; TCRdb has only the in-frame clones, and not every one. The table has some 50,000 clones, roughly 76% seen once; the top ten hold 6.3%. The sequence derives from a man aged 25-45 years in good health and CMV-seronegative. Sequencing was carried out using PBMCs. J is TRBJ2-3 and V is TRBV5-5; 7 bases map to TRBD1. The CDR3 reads CASSLVTGATDTQYF. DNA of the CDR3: TGTGCCAGCAGCTTGGTTACAGGGGCTACAGATACGCAGTATTTT.